The next 19 T cell receptor beta chains were all read from a single sample in a study of shared clonotypes between healthy human individuals. Profiling relied on immunoSEQ multiplex PCR, and the TCRdb table lists in-frame clones only, not all of them. The data contain 800,000 to 950,000 clones, about 96% of them singletons. Terminally differentiated effector memory CD45RA+ cells were excluded from the naive CD8 cells, which were CD45RO-negative and positively selected for CCR7. Sequences were obtained from naive CD8+ T cells sorted from blood. The source is a man aged 25 to 40 in good health.

This clone is a singleton in its sample. The CDR3 nucleotides are TGTGCCAGCAGCCCGAACGTGGGACCCTACAATGAGCAGTTCTTC. Protein sequence: CASSPNVGPYNEQFF. V is TRBV7-9 and J is TRBJ2-1; either TRBD1 or TRBD2 may fit D (5 bases each). Looked up from germline, CDR1 is SEHNR and CDR2 is FQNEAQ (reference sequence). V was cut by 5 bases and J by 2 bases, with 13 bases left in between. The CDR3 extends over 15 amino acids.

This clone appeared once. The rearrangement joins TRBV11-1 to TRBJ2-7; D gene uncertain. Germline CDR1 SGHAT, CDR2 FQDESV (reference sequence). The CDR3 is made up of 15 amino acids. V shed 1 base and J shed 3 bases, with 13 bases lying between them. The chain's CDR3 is CASSLGPEMGYEQYF. The DNA of the CDR3 is TGTGCCAGCAGCTTAGGGCCCGAAATGGGCTACGAGCAGTACTTC.

The rearrangement links TRBV14 to TRBJ1-1; TRBD1 agrees at 7 bases. The CDR3 runs to 15 residues. Germline CDR1 reads SGHDN; CDR2 reads FVKESK. Trimming cost V 3 bases and J 0 bases; bases outside gene matches: 4. The CDR3 nucleotides are TGTGCCAGCAGCCAGCCGACAGGGCTGAACACTGAAGCTTTCTTT. It codes for CASSQPTGLNTEAFF.

The chain joins TRBV7-6 to TRBJ2-1; a weak D match, TRBD2 (5 bases). V lost 5 bases and J lost 9, with 11 bases in between. The CDR3 has 12 amino acids. Germline V gene lookup returns CDR1 SGHVS and CDR2 FNYEAQ. CDR3 sequence: CASSHLALEQFF. The CDR3 DNA reads as TGTGCCAGCAGCCATCTAGCACTTGAGCAGTTCTTC.

The V gene is TRBV30, the J gene TRBJ1-5; a weak D match, TRBD1 (5 bases). The CDR3 has 17 residues. V lost 0 bases and J 0 bases, leaving 15 bases between the germline ends. CDR1 and CDR2 from the germline V gene are GTSNPN and SVGIG (reference sequence). The CDR3 coding sequence is TGTGCCTGGAGTGTACTGGGGCTACAGAATAGCAATCAGCCCCAGCATTTT. Protein: CAWSVLGLQNSNQPQHF.

In DNA form, the CDR3 reads TGTGCCAGCAGTCGGGACCCGGACAGGGGGACCTACGAGCAGTACTTC. It encodes CASSRDPDRGTYEQYF. The chain employs TRBV2 and TRBJ2-7; 10 bases fit TRBD1. V shed 5 bases and J 2 bases; nucleotides not matched to a gene: 9. Germline lookup yields CDR1 SNHLY and CDR2 FYNNEI. There are 16 residues in the CDR3.

This clone was counted a single time. The chain links TRBV5-1 to TRBJ1-1; no reliable D call. V was clipped by 0 bases and J by 6 bases, with 12 bases between them. Germline V gene lookup returns CDR1 SGHRS and CDR2 YFSETQ. The length of the CDR3 is 14 residues. CDR3 sequence (DNA): TGCGCCAGCAGCTTGGGGTTTAGTTCGGCTGAAGCTTTCTTT. It encodes CASSLGFSSAEAFF.

Details on this clone: This sample also contains other DNA sequences that code for the same CDR3. V is TRBV9 and J is TRBJ2-1; D remains ambiguous. From germline, CDR1 is SGDLS and CDR2 YYNGEE. V was pared by 2 bases and J by 5 bases, with 2 bases between. The CDR3 contains 11 residues. The CDR3 region has the DNA TGTGCCAGCAGCGTTAACAATGAGCAGTTCTTC. Amino acid sequence: CASSVNNEQFF.

The chain combines TRBV9 with TRBJ1-1, with 9 bases aligning to TRBD1. Germline-derived CDR1 and CDR2 are SGDLS and YYNGEE. The CDR3 totals 17 residues. Unmatched junction bases numbered 11, after V lost 4 bases and J lost 1 base. CDR3 region: CASSHRTGGSENTEAFF. For the CDR3, the DNA is TGTGCCAGCAGCCACCGAACAGGGGGCTCTGAGAACACTGAAGCTTTCTTT.

This clone was counted once. The V call is TRBV27, the J call TRBJ1-1; a weak D match, TRBD1 (6 bases). CDR3 length: 14 residues. V was clipped by 4 bases and J by 1 base, with 10 bases between them. In germline, CDR1 is MNHEY, CDR2 SMNVEV (reference sequence). The CDR3 protein is CASSSGTSNTEAFF. The CDR3 coding sequence is TGTGCCAGCAGTTCCGGGACATCGAACACTGAAGCTTTCTTT.

J is TRBJ2-1 and V is TRBV11-2; D not certain. Germline-derived CDR1 and CDR2 are SGHAT and FQNNGV. This CDR3 spans 11 amino acids. Deletions cut 8 bases from V and 6 bases from J, with 8 bases between. The CDR3 protein is CASAGPNEQFF. The CDR3 region has the DNA TGTGCCAGCGCAGGCCCCAATGAGCAGTTCTTC.

The chain combines TRBV29-1 with TRBJ2-1, with D tentatively TRBD1 (5 bases). Germline V CDR1 and CDR2: SQVTM, ANQGSEA. This CDR3 region has 15 residues. V dropped 7 bases and J dropped 1 base, with 17 bases sitting between them. The CDR3 nucleotides are TGCAGCGCCCCCTTACAGGAGAGATCCTACAATGAGCAGTTCTTC. It codes for CSAPLQERSYNEQFF.

The CDR3 loop reads CASSLDGGYEQYF. CDR3 sequence (DNA): TGTGCCAGCAGCTTAGATGGGGGCTACGAGCAGTACTTC. This rearrangement joins TRBV7-2 to TRBJ2-7; D may be TRBD1 or TRBD2 (5 bases each). V shed 1 base and J shed 3 bases, with 7 bases lying between them. The CDR3 has 13 amino acids. Per the germline V gene, CDR1 is SGHTA and CDR2 is FQGNSA.

This chain connects TRBV27 to TRBJ2-1, with D perhaps TRBD1 (6 bases). Germline V gives CDR1 MNHEY, CDR2 SMNVEV (reference sequence). Trimming took 0 bases from V and 4 from J, leaving 7 bases between them. The CDR3 consists of 14 residues. CDR3 sequence reads: CASSLSQGYNEQFF. DNA for the CDR3: TGTGCCAGCAGTTTATCACAGGGTTACAATGAGCAGTTCTTC.

This rearrangement joins TRBV27 to TRBJ2-2, with unresolved D. V lost 6 bases, J lost 3 bases, and 8 bases lay in between. The CDR3 consists of 13 residues. Germline V gene data show CDR1 as MNHEY and CDR2 as SMNVEV (reference sequence). The CDR3 protein is CASSYSDTGELFF. In nucleotides, the CDR3 is TGTGCCAGCAGCTACAGTGACACCGGGGAGCTGTTTTTT.

This clone was detected only once. The chain has TRBV13 and TRBJ2-1; TRBD2 agrees at 7 bases. Germline values: CDR1 PRHDT, CDR2 FYEKMQ (reference sequence). CDR3 size: 15 residues. V lost 6 bases and J lost 0; bases outside the gene matches: 5. The CDR3 sequence is CASREGGSSYNEQFF. The CDR3 region has the DNA TGTGCCAGCAGGGAGGGCGGGAGCTCCTACAATGAGCAGTTCTTC.

A remark on this clone: The same CDR3 also results from other DNA sequences found in this sample. The chain recombines TRBV19 with TRBJ2-7; 8 bases agree with TRBD2. Germline V gene data show CDR1 as LNHDA and CDR2 as SQIVND (reference sequence). This CDR3 spans 14 amino acids. The ends lost 6 bases at V and 3 bases at J; junction bases unmatched: 7. CDR3: CASSRTSGDYEQYF. The CDR3 region has the DNA TGTGCCAGTAGCCGTACTAGCGGAGACTACGAGCAGTACTTC.

This chain's CDR3 is CSVQTGFQETQYF. CDR3 nucleotide sequence: TGCAGCGTCCAAACAGGGTTCCAAGAGACCCAGTACTTC. V gene TRBV29-1 combines with J gene TRBJ2-5, with D tentatively TRBD1 (6 bases). Deletions cut 6 bases from V and 1 base from J, with 12 bases between. CDR1 is SQVTM and CDR2 is ANQGSEA in the germline V gene. This CDR3 is built from 13 residues.

The V gene is TRBV27, the J gene TRBJ2-5, with TRBD2 matching 9 bases. There are 14 residues in the CDR3. J lost 4 bases, V lost 3 bases, and 3 bases had no gene match. Germline assignment: CDR1 MNHEY and CDR2 SMNVEV (reference sequence). The CDR3 DNA reads TGTGCCAGCAGTTTTTTAGCGGGAGTAGAGACCCAGTACTTC. It is translated as CASSFLAGVETQYF.